This T cell receptor beta chain was recovered during a study of identical twins. After template switching added a universal primer site, the resulting cDNA carried unique molecular identifiers. TCRdb reprocessed the 5' RACE reads via MiXCR and lists one record per CDR3 protein. The table has roughly 720,000 distinct CDR3 sequences, about 20% seen once; the top ten hold under 15%. Germline V gives CDR1 DFQATT, CDR2 SNEGSKA (reference sequence). CDR3 length: 13 amino acids. V gave up 3 bases and J gave up 5 bases, with 13 bases separating them. The sample was also reused in another study, on T cells expressing NK-cell markers.

The sequenced sample consisted of PBMCs. This rearrangement joins TRBV20-1 to TRBJ2-5; the D is unclear. The sequence came from a young woman in good health. CDR3 in amino acids: CSASTYLQETQYF. The CDR3 DNA follows: TGCAGTGCTAGTACATATTTACAGGAGACCCAGTACTTC.